This T cell receptor (beta chain) derives from a study of spatial heterogeneity in lung cancer. About the research overall: Within raw reads, each unique TCR and UMI combination appeared on average more than ten times.

On this clonotype: The antigen remains unidentified.

MiXCR, applied by TCRdb to the 5' RACE reads, yields one record per CDR3 protein. The sample includes several thousand distinct CDR3 sequences, roughly 10% seen only once; the top ten take over 9.5%. Time point: sample taken at primary tumor resection. The cohort: over 65 early-stage, untreated non-small cell lung cancer patients. This CDR3 has 15 residues. The V and J ends lost 1 base and 4 bases respectively, with 11 bases between them. The germline V gene encodes CDR1 SGHTA and CDR2 FQGNSA. Overall study findings and caveats: It was found that expanded intratumoral alpha and beta TCR counts tracked tumor mutation counts.

This clonotype was sampled from a female donor with early-stage non-small cell lung cancer. The genes are TRBV7-2 and TRBJ1-5; unclear D gene. The sample was lung tumor tissue, taken at surgery. CDR3 protein: CASSLDASSNQPQHF. CDR3 bases: TGTGCCAGCAGCTTAGACGCCTCCAGTAATCAGCCCCAGCATTTT. Full variable domain (remainder filled in from reference TRBV7-2 and TRBJ1-5): GAGVSQSPSNKVTEKGKDVELRCDPISGHTALYWYRQSLGQGLEFLIYFQGNSAPDKSGLPSDRFSAERTGGSVSTLTIQRTQQEDSAVYLCASSLDASSNQPQHFGDGTRLSIL.